This T cell receptor (beta chain) was recovered during a study of T-cell memory formation after mild COVID-19 (dated by TCRdb to the early 2020s). The study in broad terms: Most TCR sequence clusters were specific to one of the two donors. Longitudinal TCRalpha and TCRbeta repertoire sequencing tracked T-cell clones expanding and contracting after mild COVID-19 in a couple of donors. Two young, previously healthy adult volunteers, one female and one male, were included in the cohort.

The paper as a whole reports these results and caveats: From day 15 to 85, contracting clones showed balanced CD4/CD8 phenotypes, whereas a second wave of clones that expanded from day 15 to 37 leaned towards CD4+. Contracting CD4+ clones turned up mainly in the CM and EM memory subsets, whereas EMRA was where CD8+ clones were enriched. SARS-CoV-2 specificity was not confirmed for the second-wave clones peaking on day 37. Only a couple of mild cases were covered by the study, and larger cohorts that include severe cases with pre-infection samples were considered necessary. Some responding clones were found in pre-infection memory, which suggests that pre-existing cross-reactive memory T cells took part in the SARS-CoV-2 response.

The germline V gene specifies SGHTA as CDR1 and FQGNSA as CDR2. The germline ends are 20 bases apart after V is trimmed by 5 bases and J by 6 bases. Counted from cysteine to phenylalanine, this CDR3 has 16 amino acids. Just CDR3 DNA is preserved here, 48 bases in frame from base 1. Ficoll-Paque density gradient centrifugation was used to isolate PBMCs. This clonotype was found many times. What this receptor recognizes is not known. One base away there is no much larger clone; base qualities are not given. TCRdb lists the instrument as Illumina NovaSeq 6000. cDNA libraries for TCRalpha and TCRbeta were prepared by 5'RACE using constant-segment primers, with sample barcodes and unique molecular identifiers added. RNA was extracted from every sample with Trizol reagent. Libraries were amplified in two PCR steps, with a second sample barcode and Illumina TruSeq adapters added in the second step. The libraries were sequenced on an Illumina NovaSeq using 2 x 150 bp paired-end reads. In the original analysis: Demultiplexing of reads and collapsing into UMI-guided consensus sequences were performed with migec v1.2.7. Using mixcr v2.1.11, UMI consensuses were aligned to TRA and TRB V and J templates and then assembled into clonotypes. Clonotypes were classified as expanded or contracted when called significant by both edgeR and NoisET, with noise models trained on biological replicates. For edgeR calls, the thresholds were a false discovery rate-adjusted p below 0.01 and a log2 fold-change of 1. As an exploratory analysis of dynamics, PCA with hierarchical clustering was applied to max-normalized trajectories of the 1000 most abundant clonotypes. Separately sequenced CD4+ and CD8+ repertoires were used to assign the CD4 or CD8 phenotype of responding clones. Starting from the raw public reads, TCRdb applied fastp trimming at Q25, assembled clones with MiXCR and retained in-frame beta chains. Entries that share a CDR3 protein sequence are merged under the most common genes and DNA. These V and J calls rely on TCRdb rather than the paper's analysis. This sample comprises 380,000 or so distinct CDR3 sequences, roughly an eighth of them detected only once. Over 20% of the sample rests with the top ten.

This TCR was recovered from a man between 18 and 35 years old who had mild COVID-19 (a few samples of this study predate the infection). The sample titles of this study are shuffled in the database, so cell type and time point are left out; the donor was told from shared clones. This chain is built from TRBV7-2 and TRBJ2-1, with the identity of the D gene unclear. The sample taken for sequencing was PBMCs or a T cell subset sorted from them (not recorded which). CDR3 reads: CASSLVSLSSRNEQFF. Read as DNA, the sequence is TGTGCCAGCAGCCTCGTTAGCTTGAGTTCCCGCAATGAGCAGTTCTTC.